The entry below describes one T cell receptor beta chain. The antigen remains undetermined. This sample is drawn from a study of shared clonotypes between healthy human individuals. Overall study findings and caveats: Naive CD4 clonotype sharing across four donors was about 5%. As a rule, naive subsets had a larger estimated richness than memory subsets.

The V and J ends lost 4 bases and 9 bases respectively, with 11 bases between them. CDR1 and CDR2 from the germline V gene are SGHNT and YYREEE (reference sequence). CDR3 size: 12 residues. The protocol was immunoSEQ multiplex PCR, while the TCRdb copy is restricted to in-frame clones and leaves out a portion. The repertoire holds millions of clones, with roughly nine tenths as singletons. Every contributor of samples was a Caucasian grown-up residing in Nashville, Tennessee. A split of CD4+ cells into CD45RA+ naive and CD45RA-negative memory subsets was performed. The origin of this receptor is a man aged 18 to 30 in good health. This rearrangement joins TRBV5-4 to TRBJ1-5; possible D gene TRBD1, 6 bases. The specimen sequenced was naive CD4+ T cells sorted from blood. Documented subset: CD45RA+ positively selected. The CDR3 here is CASSLQGGPQHF. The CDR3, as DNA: TGTGCCAGCAGCCTACAGGGAGGGCCCCAGCATTTT.